The clone carrying this TCR beta chain was recorded a few times. Antigen: not known. Constant-segment primers served in 5'RACE that generated TCR alpha and TCR beta cDNA libraries bearing sample barcodes and UMIs. TCRdb called the 5' RACE reads again in MiXCR, with one record for every CDR3 protein. The table lists some 120,000 distinct CDR3 sequences, roughly 6% of them singletons. The sample belongs to a study of T-cell memory formation after mild COVID-19. Study-wide findings and caveats: A subset of responding clones appeared in pre-infection memory, suggesting cross-reactive memory joined. What remained unconfirmed was the SARS-CoV-2 specificity of second-wave clones peaking on day 37.

V shed 0 bases and J shed 9 bases, with 14 bases lying between them. CDR3 size: 14 residues. CDR1 and CDR2 from the germline V gene are SGHRS and YFSETQ. This clonotype was sampled from an adult woman who had mild COVID-19 (a few samples of this study predate the infection). Cell type and time point are not known. This chain connects TRBV5-1 to TRBJ2-3; the D gene could be TRBD1 or TRBD2 (5 bases each). Sequencing was done on a sample of PBMCs or a T cell subset sorted from them (not recorded which). CDR3 sequence: CASSLASSRDTQYF. In DNA form, the CDR3 reads TGCGCCAGCAGCTTGGCGAGTTCTAGGGACACGCAGTATTTT.